This TCR beta chain originates from a study of T cells in Graves' hyperthyroidism and ophthalmopathy. This clonotype was counted ten times or more. As yet, its antigen is unknown. CDR3 length equals 19 residues. The germline V gene has CDR1 SGHDN and CDR2 FVKESK. Deletions cut 0 bases from V and 2 bases from J, with 23 bases between. TCR beta CDR3 regions were amplified from RNA. The primer set for the first-round RT-PCR of the TCR CDR3 was HTBI. TCRdb re-called the multiplex PCR reads with MiXCR, one entry per CDR3 protein. The repertoire has roughly 520,000 distinct CDR3 sequences, 24% of them found once; the top ten carry approximately 10%. Study-level points and caveats: A median around 6 months before onset, the model predicted ophthalmopathy.

Patients affected by ophthalmopathy presented a Clinical Activity Score of at least 3, a NOSPECS grade of at least 4, and disease duration below 3 months. Uncontrolled infection, other autoimmune disease, pregnancy or lactation excluded patients. From 9 to 10 ml of fresh peripheral blood, PBMCs were isolated. This TCR came from a woman under 40 with Graves' ophthalmopathy. The sequenced sample was blood. This chain joins TRBV14 and TRBJ2-7; tentatively, D is TRBD2 (5 bases). CDR3: CASSQDLGPGTVETYEQYF. The CDR3 DNA follows: TGTGCCAGCAGCCAAGATCTTGGCCCGGGAACAGTCGAAACCTACGAGCAGTACTTC.